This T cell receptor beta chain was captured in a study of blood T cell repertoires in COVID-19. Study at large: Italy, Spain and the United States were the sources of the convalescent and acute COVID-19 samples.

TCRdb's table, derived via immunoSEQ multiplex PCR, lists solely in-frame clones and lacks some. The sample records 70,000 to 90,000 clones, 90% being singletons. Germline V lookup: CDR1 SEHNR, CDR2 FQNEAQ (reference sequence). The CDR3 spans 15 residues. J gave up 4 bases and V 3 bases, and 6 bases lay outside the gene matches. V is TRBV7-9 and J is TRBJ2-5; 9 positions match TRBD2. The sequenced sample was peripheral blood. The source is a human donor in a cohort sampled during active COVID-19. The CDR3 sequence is CASSFGRGGLETQYF. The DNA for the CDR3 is TGTGCCAGCAGCTTCGGGCGGGGGGGCCTAGAGACCCAGTACTTC.